The sequence of this TCR beta chain was determined in a study of CD8 T cells in ankylosing spondylitis. General study results and limits: Reactive arthritis synovial fluid and blood previously showed some of these motif variants. Clones tied to disease were said to be significantly enriched in matched ankylosing spondylitis synovial fluid. A motif of 7 or 8 highly homologous TCR beta variants was seen as apparently characteristic of ankylosing spondylitis blood. Peripheral blood held disease-linked clones only at relatively low frequency, and these were CD8+.

The CDR3 is made up of 17 amino acids. The V segment lost 4 bases and the J segment 1 base; nucleotides outside the gene matches: 6. The germline CDR1 and CDR2 sequences are SGDLS and YYNGEE. Worth noting for this clonotype: The antigen is undetermined.

Researchers built TCR beta libraries using quantitative 5'-RACE with molecular barcodes. MiXCR was run by TCRdb on the 5' RACE reads, yielding one entry per CDR3 protein. This sample carries 400,000 to 450,000 distinct CDR3 sequences, roughly a sixth of them seen once, and the ten largest clones take approximately 1%. This chain links TRBV9 with TRBJ2-5; 14 bases are a match to TRBD2. This receptor was taken from a male donor with ankylosing spondylitis. Sequencing was performed on blood, either unsorted or a sorted T cell fraction (not recorded which). CDR3 amino acids: CASSTGTSGGLQETQYF. CDR3 in DNA: TGTGCCAGCAGCACGGGGACTAGCGGGGGACTCCAAGAGACCCAGTACTTC.